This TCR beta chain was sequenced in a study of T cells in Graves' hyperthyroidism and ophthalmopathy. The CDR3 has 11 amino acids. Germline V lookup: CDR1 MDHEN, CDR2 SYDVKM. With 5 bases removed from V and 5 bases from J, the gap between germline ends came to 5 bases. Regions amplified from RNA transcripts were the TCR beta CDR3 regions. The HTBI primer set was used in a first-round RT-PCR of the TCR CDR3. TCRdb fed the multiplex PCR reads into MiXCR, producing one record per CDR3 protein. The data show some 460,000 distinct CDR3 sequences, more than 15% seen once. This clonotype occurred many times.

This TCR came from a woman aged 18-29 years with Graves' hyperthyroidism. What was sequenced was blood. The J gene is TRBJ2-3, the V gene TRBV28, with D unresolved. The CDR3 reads CASSTIDTQYF. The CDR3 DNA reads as TGTGCCAGCAGTACGATAGATACGCAGTATTTT.